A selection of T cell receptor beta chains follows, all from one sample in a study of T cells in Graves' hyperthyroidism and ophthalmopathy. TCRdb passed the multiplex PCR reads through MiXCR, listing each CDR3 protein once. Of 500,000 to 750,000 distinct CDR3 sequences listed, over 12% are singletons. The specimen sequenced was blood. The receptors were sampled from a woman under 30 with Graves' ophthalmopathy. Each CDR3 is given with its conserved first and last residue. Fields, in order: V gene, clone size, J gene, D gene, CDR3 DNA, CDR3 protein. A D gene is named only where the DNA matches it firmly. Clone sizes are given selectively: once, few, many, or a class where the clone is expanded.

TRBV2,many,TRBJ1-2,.,TGTGCCAGCAGTGAAGATCCACCCGGGTATGGCTACACCTTC,CASSEDPPGYGYTF
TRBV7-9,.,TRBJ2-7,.,TGTGCCAGCAACTTTGCCAGGAGCTCCTACGAGCAGTACTTC,CASNFARSSYEQYF
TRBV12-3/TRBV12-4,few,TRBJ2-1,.,TGTGCCAGCACCTCAGGAATGGGAGAGCAGTTCTTC,CASTSGMGEQFF
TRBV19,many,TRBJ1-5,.,TGTGCCAGTAAGGATAGGGGACGCAATCAGCCCCAGCATTTT,CASKDRGRNQPQHF
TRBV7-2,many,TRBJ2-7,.,TGTGCCAGCAGCTTCGGACAAGTTCCCCTCTACGAGCAGTACTTC,CASSFGQVPLYEQYF
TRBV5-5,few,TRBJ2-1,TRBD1,TGTGCCAGCAGCTTGGGCAGGACAGGGAGCTCCTACAATGAGCAGTTCTTC,CASSLGRTGSSYNEQFF
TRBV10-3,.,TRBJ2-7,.,TGTGCCATCAGCCTTAGCTCCTACGAGCAGTACTTC,CAISLSSYEQYF
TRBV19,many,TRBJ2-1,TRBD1,TGTGCCAGCAAAACCGGGACAGGGACTAATGAGCAGTTCTTC,CASKTGTGTNEQFF
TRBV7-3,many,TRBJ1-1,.,TGTGCCAGCAGCTTACAGGGCCCGAACACTGAAGCTTTCTTT,CASSLQGPNTEAFF
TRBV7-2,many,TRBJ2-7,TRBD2,TGTGCCAGCAGCTTTGCGGGAGGGAACTACGAGCAGTACTTC,CASSFAGGNYEQYF
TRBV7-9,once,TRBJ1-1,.,TGTGCCAGCAGCTTAGACAGGGTGGGAAACACTGAAGCTTTCTTT,CASSLDRVGNTEAFF
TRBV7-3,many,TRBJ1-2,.,TGTGCCAGCAGATTGGACGTAAACGACGGCTACACCTTC,CASRLDVNDGYTF
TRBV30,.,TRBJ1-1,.,TGTGCCTGGAGGCGGGGGGGGAACACTGAAGCTTTCTTT,CAWRRGGNTEAFF
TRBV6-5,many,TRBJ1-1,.,TGTGCCAGCAGTTACGGGTTTTCGAACACTGAAGCTTTCTTT,CASSYGFSNTEAFF
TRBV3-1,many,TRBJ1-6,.,TGTGCCAGCAAAGGTCCTGACCGGTCCCGCCTCCACTTT,CASKGPDRSRLHF
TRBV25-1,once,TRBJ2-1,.,TGTGCCAGCAGTCAATGGAGCTCCTACAATGCGCAGTTCTTC,CASSQWSSYNAQFF
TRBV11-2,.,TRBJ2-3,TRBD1,TGTGCCAGCAGCTTTCGTAGGCCACAGACAGGGGAGAGCACAGATACGCAGTATTTT,CASSFRRPQTGESTDTQYF
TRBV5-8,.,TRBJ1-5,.,TGTGCCAGCAGCTTATTACAGTCCCAGCCCCAGCATTTT,CASSLLQSQPQHF
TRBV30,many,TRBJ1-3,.,TGTGCCTGGAGTGTACAGGGAAACACCATATATTTT,CAWSVQGNTIYF
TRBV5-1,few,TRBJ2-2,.,TGCGCCAGCAGCTTCTCGACAGGAGCGGTTCTTAACCCGAACACCGGGGAGCTGTTTTTT,CASSFSTGAVLNPNTGELFF
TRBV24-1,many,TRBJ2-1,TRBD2,TGTGCCACCAGTGATTTGAGGCGGGAGGGCTACAATGAGCAGTTCTTC,CATSDLRREGYNEQFF
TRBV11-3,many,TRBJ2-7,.,TGTGCCAGCAGCTTAGCACAGCGCTACGAGCAGTACTTC,CASSLAQRYEQYF
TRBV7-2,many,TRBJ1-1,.,TGTGCCAGCAGCTTAGGGCCCGGGGGGAACACTGAAGCTTTCTTT,CASSLGPGGNTEAFF
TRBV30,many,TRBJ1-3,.,TGTGCCTGGAGTGTATTCTCTGGAAACACCATATATTTT,CAWSVFSGNTIYF
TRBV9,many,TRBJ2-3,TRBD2,TGTGCCAGCGGGCTAGCGGGGGGAAGCACAGATACGCAGTATTTT,CASGLAGGSTDTQYF
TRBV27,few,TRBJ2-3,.,TGTGCCAGCAGTTTGACCCTCATGAGCACAGATACGCAGTATTTT,CASSLTLMSTDTQYF
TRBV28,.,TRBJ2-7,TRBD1,TGTGCCAGCATGGGGACAGGGGGCGCCTACGAGCAGTACTTC,CASMGTGGAYEQYF
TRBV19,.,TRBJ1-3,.,TGTGCCAGTAGTATGCCCCTACGGACCCGAAACACCATATATTTT,CASSMPLRTRNTIYF
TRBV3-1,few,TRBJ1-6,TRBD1,TGTGCCAGCAGCCACCAAACAGGGGGCGGTAATTCACCCCTCCACTTT,CASSHQTGGGNSPLHF
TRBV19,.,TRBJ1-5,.,TGTGCCAGTAGTATGGGGCTTCAGCCCCAGCATTTT,CASSMGLQPQHF
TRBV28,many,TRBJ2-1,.,TGTGCCAGCAGTTGGGGGAGATGGTCCAATGAGCAGTTCTTC,CASSWGRWSNEQFF
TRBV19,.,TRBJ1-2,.,TGTGCCAGTAGTATAGACCGGTTGATTTCCAGGAACTATGGCTACACCTTC,CASSIDRLISRNYGYTF
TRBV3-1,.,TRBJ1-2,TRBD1,TGTGCCAGCAGCCAAACGCAGACAGGGGCACGTGGCTACACCTTC,CASSQTQTGARGYTF
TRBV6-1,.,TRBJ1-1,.,TGTGCCAGCAGTTATACCACCGGACAAATCACTGAAGCTTTCTTT,CASSYTTGQITEAFF
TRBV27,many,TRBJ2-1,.,TGTGCCAGGCCTGGGGCGTCCTACAATGAGCAGTTCTTC,CARPGASYNEQFF
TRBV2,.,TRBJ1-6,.,TGTGCCAGCAGTGAAACGAGCTCCTATAATTCACCCCTCCACTTT,CASSETSSYNSPLHF
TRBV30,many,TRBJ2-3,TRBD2,TGTGCCTGGACCGCAGGTTGGGAGGGTCCAGATACGCAGTATTTT,CAWTAGWEGPDTQYF
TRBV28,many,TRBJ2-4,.,TGTGCCAGCAGTACACCGGGACTTCTAGCCAAAAACATTCAGTACTTC,CASSTPGLLAKNIQYF
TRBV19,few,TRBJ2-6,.,TGTGCCAGTAGTAGAGCCGGGACATACAGCTCTGGGGCCAACGTCCTGACTTTC,CASSRAGTYSSGANVLTF
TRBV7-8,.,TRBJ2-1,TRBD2,TGTGCCAGCAGCTTCCGACTAGCGGGAGGGTTCAATGAGCAGTTCTTC,CASSFRLAGGFNEQFF
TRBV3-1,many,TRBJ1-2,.,TGTGCCAGCAGCCGAGACTTGCGGGCCGCTAACTATGGCTACACCTTC,CASSRDLRAANYGYTF
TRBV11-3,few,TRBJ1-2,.,TGTGCCAGCAGCTTAACCGGGGGGGCACCGTATGGCTACACCTTC,CASSLTGGAPYGYTF
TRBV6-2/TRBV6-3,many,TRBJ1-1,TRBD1,TGTGCCAGCAGCCAGACACTGACAGGGAAGGAAACTTTCTTT,CASSQTLTGKETFF
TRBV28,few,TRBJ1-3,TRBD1,TGTGCCAGCAGTGACTCCGTCAGGGGGCTCGGAAACACCATATATTTT,CASSDSVRGLGNTIYF
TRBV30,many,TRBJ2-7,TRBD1,TGTGCCTTTACCGGGACAGGGGGCAACGAGCAGTACTTC,CAFTGTGGNEQYF
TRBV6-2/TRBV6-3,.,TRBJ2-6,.,TGTGCCAGCATCGAGGGTCCCACCGGGGCCTCTGGGGCCAACGTCCTGACTTTC,CASIEGPTGASGANVLTF
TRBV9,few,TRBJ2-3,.,TGTGCCAGCAGCGTAAGTGGCGGGGTCGCAGGGGATACGCAGTATTTT,CASSVSGGVAGDTQYF
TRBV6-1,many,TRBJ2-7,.,TGTGCCAGCAGGTTAAGGACAGATGAGCAGTACTTC,CASRLRTDEQYF
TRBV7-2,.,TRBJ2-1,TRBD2,TGTGCCAGCAGCTTTAGGTTAGCGGGCCTGAGCTACAATGAGCAGTTCTTC,CASSFRLAGLSYNEQFF
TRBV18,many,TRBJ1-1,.,TGTGCCAGCTCACCTCAGACAGGAGGAGACACTGAAGCTTTCTTT,CASSPQTGGDTEAFF
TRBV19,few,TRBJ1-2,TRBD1,TGTGCCAGTAGGCCAGGGGGCAGGGGCTACACCTTC,CASRPGGRGYTF
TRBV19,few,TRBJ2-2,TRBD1,TGTGCCAGTAGTCCGGGACAGAGCTTTTACACCGGGGAGCTGTTTTTT,CASSPGQSFYTGELFF
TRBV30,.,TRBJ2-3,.,TGTGCCTGGAGACAAGTATCATTATATACGCAGTATTTT,CAWRQVSLYTQYF
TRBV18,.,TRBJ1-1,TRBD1,TGTGCCAGCTCATCCCGGACAGGGGAGGCCACTGAAGCTTTCTTT,CASSSRTGEATEAFF